A selection of T cell receptor beta chains follows, all from one sample in a study of cytomegalovirus exposure and HLA in healthy donors. Sequencing used immunoSEQ multiplex PCR; TCRdb keeps in-frame clones, though not all of them. The profile shows approximately 150,000 clones, roughly 82% of them singletons. What was sequenced was PBMCs. The receptors derive from a male donor in good health and CMV-seronegative. CDR3s include the opening cysteine and the closing phenylalanine or tryptophan. A D gene is named only where the DNA matches it firmly. Clone size is given for some rows only: seen once, a few or many times, or a class if the clone is expanded.

TRBV15	TRBJ2-1	-	TRBD1	CATSREDRGRYNEQFF	TGTGCCACCAGCAGAGAGGACAGGGGACGCTACAATGAGCAGTTCTTC
TRBV5-8	TRBJ2-6	-	-	CASSLGSGQVRSGANVLTF	TGTGCCAGCAGCTTGGGATCTGGACAAGTCCGCTCTGGGGCCAACGTCCTGACTTTC
TRBV7-3	TRBJ1-2	few	TRBD1	CASSPNPGQGLYTF	TGTGCCAGCAGCCCGAATCCGGGACAGGGACTTTACACCTTC
TRBV4-2	TRBJ1-3	few	-	CASSSTVVNGNTIYF	TGTGCCAGCAGCTCCACGGTGGTTAACGGAAACACCATATATTTT
TRBV11-3	TRBJ2-1	once	TRBD1	CASGPGQGRPSGNEQFF	TGTGCCAGCGGCCCGGGACAGGGACGCCCTTCGGGCAATGAGCAGTTCTTC
TRBV7-2	TRBJ2-7	-	-	CASSTRPSVYEQYF	TGTGCCAGCAGCACCCGTCCCAGCGTGTACGAGCAGTACTTC
TRBV27	TRBJ2-4	few	-	CASSAVQGGIQYF	TGTGCCAGCTCCGCGGTCCAGGGAGGCATTCAGTACTTC
TRBV7-2	TRBJ2-5	few	TRBD2	CASSLVKTSGIFETQYF	TGTGCCAGCAGCTTAGTGAAGACTAGCGGGATTTTCGAGACCCAGTACTTC
TRBV19	TRBJ1-4	-	-	CASSMQRGLGEKLFF	TGTGCCAGTAGTATGCAACGGGGTTTAGGGGAAAAACTGTTTTTT
TRBV2	TRBJ1-4	-	-	CASNGVGRDIGEKLFF	TGTGCCAGCAACGGAGTTGGCAGGGACATTGGTGAAAAACTGTTTTTT
TRBV28	TRBJ1-3	-	-	CASSAGPRSSSGNTIYF	TGTGCCAGCAGTGCAGGGCCCCGTTCGAGCTCTGGAAACACCATATATTTT
TRBV11-1	TRBJ1-1	-	TRBD1	CASSFDRGTEAFF	TGTGCCAGCAGCTTTGACAGGGGCACTGAAGCTTTCTTT
TRBV4-2	TRBJ2-3	-	TRBD2	CASSQDGTSGGLTDTQYF	TGTGCCAGCAGCCAAGATGGGACTAGCGGAGGGCTCACAGATACGCAGTATTTT
TRBV18	TRBJ1-2	-	TRBD1	CASSPPEGAIGGYTF	TGTGCCAGCTCACCACCGGAGGGGGCAATCGGAGGCTACACCTTC
TRBV27	TRBJ2-1	-	-	CASSPPPRRGYYNEQFF	TGTGCCAGCAGTCCCCCTCCTCGCCGGGGATACTACAATGAGCAGTTCTTC
TRBV7-9	TRBJ1-2	-	-	CASSLTGGSYVYTF	TGTGCCAGCAGCTTAACCGGAGGAAGCTATGTCTACACCTTC
TRBV7-2	TRBJ1-2	once	-	CASSLAVPGDGYGYTF	TGTGCCAGCAGCTTAGCGGTGCCAGGGGATGGCTATGGCTACACCTTC
TRBV6-1	TRBJ2-6	once	TRBD1	CASSPDRAGANVLTF	TGTGCCAGCAGCCCCGACAGGGCCGGGGCCAACGTCCTGACTTTC
TRBV30	TRBJ2-3	-	TRBD2	CAWRGLAGADTQYF	TGTGCCTGGCGTGGGCTAGCGGGAGCAGATACGCAGTATTTT
TRBV28	TRBJ2-5	-	-	CASSYRVLAEGGQTQYF	TGTGCCAGCAGTTACAGGGTCCTAGCGGAGGGGGGGCAGACCCAGTACTTC
TRBV19	TRBJ1-5	-	TRBD1	CASSTGGGQGNQGWRKPQHF	TGTGCCAGTAGTACTGGGGGGGGACAGGGGAACCAAGGGTGGCGGAAGCCCCAGCATTTT
TRBV2	TRBJ1-1	-	TRBD1	CASSEVLGRDRGLNLNTEAFF	TGTGCCAGCAGTGAAGTTCTGGGTCGGGACAGGGGGCTTAATTTGAACACTGAAGCTTTCTTT